The clone carrying this TCR beta chain has more than one count but fewer than ten. Antigen unknown. The treatment was: approximately nine-day PBMC culture with coronavirus spike peptide pools or control peptides (ViraFEST assay). Germline assignment: CDR1 MNHNS and CDR2 SASEGT. The CDR3 runs 16 residues. Trimming at V came to 7 bases and at J to 5 bases, leaving 12 bases not matched to a gene. This specimen comes from a study of vaccination and CD4 T cells after COVID-19. The assay that was used to sequence DNA from cultured CD4+ T cells was the Oncomine TCR Beta short-read assay. TCRdb re-derived calls from the PCR reads in MiXCR, one entry per CDR3 protein. The table has about 15,000 distinct CDR3 sequences, around 58% seen once; the top ten hold about 10%. General observations from the study: The study found that a median about 90% of reactive clones in convalescent patients appeared only post-vaccination.

This chain connects TRBV6-1 to TRBJ1-2; TRBD1 aligns across 11 bases. Source material: CD4+ T cells from blood, cultured in vitro. The TCR was taken from a human donor who had recovered from COVID-19. The CDR3, as DNA: TGTGCCAGCACCCCCCGCGGACAGGGGGCCCGGTATGGCTACACCTTC. Protein product: CASTPRGQGARYGYTF.